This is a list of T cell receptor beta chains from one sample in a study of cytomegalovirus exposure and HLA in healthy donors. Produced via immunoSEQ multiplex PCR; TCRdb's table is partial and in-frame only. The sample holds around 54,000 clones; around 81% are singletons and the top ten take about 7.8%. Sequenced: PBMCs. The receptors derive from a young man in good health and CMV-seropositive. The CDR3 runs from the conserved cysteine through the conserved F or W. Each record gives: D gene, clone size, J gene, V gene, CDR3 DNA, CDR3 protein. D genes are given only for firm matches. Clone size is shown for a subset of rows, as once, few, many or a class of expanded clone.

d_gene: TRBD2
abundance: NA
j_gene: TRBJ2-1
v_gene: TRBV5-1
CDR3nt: TGCGCCAGCAGCTTGTTTAGCGGGACTTCCTACAATGAGCAGTTCTTC
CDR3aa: CASSLFSGTSYNEQFF

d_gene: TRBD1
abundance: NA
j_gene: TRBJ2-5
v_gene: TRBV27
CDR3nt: TGTGCCAGCCGGGACAGAGTCCAAGAGACCCAGTACTTC
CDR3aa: CASRDRVQETQYF

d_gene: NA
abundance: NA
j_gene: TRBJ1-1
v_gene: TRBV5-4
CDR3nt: TGTGCCAGCAGCTTTAGACAGAACACTGAAGCTTTCTTT
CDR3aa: CASSFRQNTEAFF

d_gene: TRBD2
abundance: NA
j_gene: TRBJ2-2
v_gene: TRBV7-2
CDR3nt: TGTGCCAGCAGCTTAGCTGGACTAGCGAACGGGGGGGAGCTGTTTTTT
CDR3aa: CASSLAGLANGGELFF

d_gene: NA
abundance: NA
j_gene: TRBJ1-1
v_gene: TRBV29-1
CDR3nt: TGCAGCGTTGATATAACCGGAGGCACTGAAGCTTTCTTT
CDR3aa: CSVDITGGTEAFF

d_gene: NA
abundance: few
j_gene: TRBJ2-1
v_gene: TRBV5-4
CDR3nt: TGTGCCAGCACCGTCTTAAGAGGCAATGAGCAGTTCTTC
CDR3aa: CASTVLRGNEQFF

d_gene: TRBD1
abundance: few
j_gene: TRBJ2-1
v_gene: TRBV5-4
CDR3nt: TGTGCCAGCAGCTCACCAGGGGGCGGTGAGCAGTTCTTC
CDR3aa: CASSSPGGGEQFF

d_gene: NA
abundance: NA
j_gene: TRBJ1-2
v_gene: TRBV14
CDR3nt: TGTGCCAGCAGCTTCACAGGGTACCCTAACTATGGCTACACCTTC
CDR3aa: CASSFTGYPNYGYTF

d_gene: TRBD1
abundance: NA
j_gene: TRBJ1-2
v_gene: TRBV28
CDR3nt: TGTGCCAGCAGTTCTAGGGGACAGCCGACCTTC
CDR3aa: CASSSRGQPTF

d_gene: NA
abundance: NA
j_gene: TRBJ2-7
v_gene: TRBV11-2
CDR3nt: TGTGCCAGCAGCTTAGATTCTATCGTCTACGAGCAGTACTTC
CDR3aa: CASSLDSIVYEQYF

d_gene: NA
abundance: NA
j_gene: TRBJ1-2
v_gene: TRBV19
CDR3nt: TGTGCCAGTAGTATAGACCACACCACCTCTAACTATGGCTACACCTTC
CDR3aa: CASSIDHTTSNYGYTF

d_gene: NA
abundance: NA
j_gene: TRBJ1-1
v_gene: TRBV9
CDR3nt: TGTGCCAGCAGCCTAGGGAGGGGTGAAGCTTTCTTT
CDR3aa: CASSLGRGEAFF

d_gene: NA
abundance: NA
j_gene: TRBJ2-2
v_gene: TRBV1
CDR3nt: TGCACCAGCAGCCAAGGAGTGGTAGCGGGGGGTTTGACCGGGGAGCTGTTTTTT
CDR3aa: CTSSQGVVAGGLTGELFF

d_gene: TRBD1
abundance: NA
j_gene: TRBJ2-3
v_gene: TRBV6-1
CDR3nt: TGTGCCAGCAGCTCTAGGACAGGTAGCACAGATACGCAGTATTTT
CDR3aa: CASSSRTGSTDTQYF

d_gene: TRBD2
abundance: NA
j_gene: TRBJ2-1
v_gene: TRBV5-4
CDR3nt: TGTGCCAGCAGATCCGGACTAGCGGGGGGCTATGAGCAGTTCTTC
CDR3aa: CASRSGLAGGYEQFF

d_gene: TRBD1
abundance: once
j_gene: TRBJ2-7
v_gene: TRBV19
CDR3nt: TGTGCCAGTAGTAAGTGGGACAGCTCCTACGAGCAGTACTTC
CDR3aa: CASSKWDSSYEQYF

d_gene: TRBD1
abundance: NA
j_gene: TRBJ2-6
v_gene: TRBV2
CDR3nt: TGTGCCAGCAGTACAGGGGTCTCCGGGGCCAACGTCCTGACTTTC
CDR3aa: CASSTGVSGANVLTF

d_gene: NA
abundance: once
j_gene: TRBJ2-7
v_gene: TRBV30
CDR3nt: TGTGCCTGGAGGCGATATGCGGGTAGCTCCTACGAGCAGTACTTC
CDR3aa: CAWRRYAGSSYEQYF

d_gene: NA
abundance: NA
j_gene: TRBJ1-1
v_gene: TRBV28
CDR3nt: TGTGCCAGCAGTCCTGGTCGGGGGGTGGAAGAAGCTTTCTTT
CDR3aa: CASSPGRGVEEAFF

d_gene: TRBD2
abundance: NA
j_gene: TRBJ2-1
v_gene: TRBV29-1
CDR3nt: TGCAGCGTTAGTGAGCGGGGGGGCCCAAATGAGCAGTTCTTC
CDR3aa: CSVSERGGPNEQFF

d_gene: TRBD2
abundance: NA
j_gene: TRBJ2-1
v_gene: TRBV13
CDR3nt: TGTGCCAGCGGGTCGGCGGGGGGGCACAATGAGCAGTTCTTC
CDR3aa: CASGSAGGHNEQFF

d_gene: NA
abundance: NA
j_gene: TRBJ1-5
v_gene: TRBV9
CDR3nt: TGTGCCAGCAGCGAAACTTATAGCAATCAGCCCCAGCATTTT
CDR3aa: CASSETYSNQPQHF

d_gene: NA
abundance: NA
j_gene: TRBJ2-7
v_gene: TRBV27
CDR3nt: TGTGCCAGCAGTTCCCCCAGAGGGAAAGGGTACGAGCAGTACTTC
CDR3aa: CASSSPRGKGYEQYF

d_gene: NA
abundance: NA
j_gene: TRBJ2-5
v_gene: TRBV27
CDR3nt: TGTGCCAGCAGTTTGTCTGGCTTTCAAGAGACCCAGTACTTC
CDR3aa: CASSLSGFQETQYF

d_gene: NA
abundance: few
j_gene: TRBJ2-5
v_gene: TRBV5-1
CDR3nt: TGCGCCAGCAGCTTGGAAGGGCTTGCAGGGATGAGAGAGACCCAGTACTTC
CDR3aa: CASSLEGLAGMRETQYF

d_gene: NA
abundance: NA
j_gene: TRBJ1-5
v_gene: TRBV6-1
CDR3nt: TGTGCCAGCGGCAGGGGCGACCAGCCCCAGCATTTT
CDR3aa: CASGRGDQPQHF

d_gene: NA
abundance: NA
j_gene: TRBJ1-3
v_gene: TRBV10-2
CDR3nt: TGCGCCAGCAGGGGAGACACCATATATTTT
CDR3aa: CASRGDTIYF

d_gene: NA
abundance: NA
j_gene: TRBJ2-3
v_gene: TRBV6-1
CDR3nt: TGTGCCAGCAGTGAAGATGCCACTAACACAGATACGCAGTATTTT
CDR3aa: CASSEDATNTDTQYF

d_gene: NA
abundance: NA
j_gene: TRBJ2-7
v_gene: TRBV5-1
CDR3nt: TGCGCCAGCAGTGCCAGGGGGGAAGGCGAGCAGTACTTC
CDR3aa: CASSARGEGEQYF

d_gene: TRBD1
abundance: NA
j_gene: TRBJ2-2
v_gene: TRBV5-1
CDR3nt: TGCGCCAGCAGCGAAGGGACAGACGCGAACACCGGGGAGCTGTTTTTT
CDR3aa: CASSEGTDANTGELFF

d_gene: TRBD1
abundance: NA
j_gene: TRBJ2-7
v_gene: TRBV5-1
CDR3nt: TGCGCCAGCAGCTCCAGGGGGCTCCACGAGCAGTACTTC
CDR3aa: CASSSRGLHEQYF

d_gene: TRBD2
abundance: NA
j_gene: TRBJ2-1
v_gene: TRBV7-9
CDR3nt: TGTGCCAGCAGCCCCGCGGGGGGTTACAATGAGCAGTTCTTC
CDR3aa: CASSPAGGYNEQFF

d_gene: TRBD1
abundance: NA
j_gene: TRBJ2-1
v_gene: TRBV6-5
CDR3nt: TGTGCCAGCAGTTCCCCATACGACAGGGTAGGGTTCTTC
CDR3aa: CASSSPYDRVGFF

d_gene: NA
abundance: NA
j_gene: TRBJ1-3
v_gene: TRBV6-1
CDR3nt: TGTGCCAGCGCTCGGGGGGGGAACGGAAACACCATATATTTT
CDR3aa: CASARGGNGNTIYF

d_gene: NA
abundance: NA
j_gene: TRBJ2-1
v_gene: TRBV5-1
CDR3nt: TGCGCCAGCAGCTCAGCGATAGTGGCCCATGAGCAGTTCTTC
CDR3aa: CASSSAIVAHEQFF

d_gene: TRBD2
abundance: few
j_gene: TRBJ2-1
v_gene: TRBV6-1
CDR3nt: TGTGCCAGCATAAGCACTAGCGGCTCGGCTAATGAGCAGTTCTTC
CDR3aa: CASISTSGSANEQFF

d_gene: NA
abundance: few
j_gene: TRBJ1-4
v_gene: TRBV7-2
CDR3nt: TGTGCCAGCAGCTTAGCGGGCAGGGGCCACGAAAAACTGTTTTTT
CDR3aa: CASSLAGRGHEKLFF